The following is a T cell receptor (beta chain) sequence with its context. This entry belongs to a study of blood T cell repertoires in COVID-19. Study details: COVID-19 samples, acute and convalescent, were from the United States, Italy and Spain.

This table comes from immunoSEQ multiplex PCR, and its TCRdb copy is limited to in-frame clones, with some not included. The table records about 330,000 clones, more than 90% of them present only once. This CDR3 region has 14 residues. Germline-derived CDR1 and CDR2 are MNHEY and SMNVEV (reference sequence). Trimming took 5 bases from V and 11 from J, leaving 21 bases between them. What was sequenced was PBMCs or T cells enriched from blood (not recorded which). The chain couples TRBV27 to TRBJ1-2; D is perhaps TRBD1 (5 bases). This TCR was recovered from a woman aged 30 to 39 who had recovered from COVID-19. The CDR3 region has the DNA TGTGCCAGCAGTCCAGAAACGACAGCAAAATATTACACCTTC. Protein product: CASSPETTAKYYTF.